This T cell receptor beta chain was observed in a study of beta chain features in type 1 diabetes. Whole-study findings and limits: cDNA-based sequencing might over-represent cells highly expressing TCR. In all four CD4+ subsets, TCRB CDR3 length was significantly, moderately reduced in type 1 diabetes. A greater similarity of naive, central memory and Treg TCRB repertoires was seen among patients than among healthy donors.

There are 15 residues in the CDR3. The germline V gene has CDR1 SGHAT and CDR2 FQNNGV. V dropped 5 bases and J dropped 3 bases, with 15 bases sitting between them. This clone was seen a handful of times. Antigen specificity is unknown. As every portion of the isolated RNA was reverse transcribed, the sequencing read expressed TCRB transcripts. Sequenced by immunoSEQ multiplex PCR; TCRdb stores in-frame clones only, minus some. Of fewer than 350,000 clones listed, around 16% are singletons. A CD45RO/CCR7/CD25/CD127/CD95/CD27 panel sorted naive, central memory, regulatory and stem cell-like memory CD4+ cells. In all sorted populations, purity surpassed 95%.

The rearrangement joins TRBV11-2 to TRBJ2-3; possibly TRBD2 for D (6 bases). This sequence was found in a young man with type 1 diabetes. Sequenced: naive CD4+ T cells from blood. CDR3 region: CASSQGLADTDTQYF. The CDR3 DNA reads TGTGCCAGCAGCCAGGGACTCGCCGATACAGATACGCAGTATTTT.